A single sample is the source of the 4 T cell receptor beta chains below, sequenced in a study of monozygotic twins with inflammatory bowel disease. TCRdb reprocessed the 5' RACE reads and stores each CDR3 protein as one record, lacking DNA. Its clone listing holds 300,000 to 400,000 distinct CDR3 sequences. Sequencing input: blood. Receptors were obtained from a human donor with ulcerative colitis or Crohn's disease, or a healthy co-twin of an affected twin (not recorded which).

The chain recombines TRBV5-1 with TRBJ2-2; no DNA is available, so the TRBD2 call from TCRdb remains unchecked. The CDR3 is made up of 16 amino acids. The germline CDR1 and CDR2 sequences are SGHRS and YFSETQ. The CDR3 reads CASSGSGTRATGELFF.

The chain uses TRBV20-1 and TRBJ2-1; TCRdb's D call, TRBD2, is unchecked because there is no DNA. Germline V CDR1 and CDR2: DFQATT, SNEGSKA (reference sequence). CDR3 length equals 15 residues. CDR3 sequence: CSAPTRAGGSNEQFF.

The CDR3 loop is CSARWLARSYNEQFF. V usage is TRBV20-1 and J usage is TRBJ2-1. Germline lookup yields CDR1 DFQATT and CDR2 SNEGSKA (reference sequence). The CDR3 covers 15 residues.

The rearrangement joins TRBV24-1 to TRBJ2-3; TCRdb proposes TRBD1, but this gene call is untestable without DNA. The CDR3 is 15 residues long. CDR1 is KGHDR and CDR2 is SFDVKD in the germline V gene. The CDR3 loop reads CATSVGTGGPDTQYF.